This T cell receptor (beta chain) was documented in a study of response to subunit inactivated influenza vaccine. Study-level results: Researchers suggested that each seasonal influenza vaccination recruits few new T cells.

MiXCR, run by TCRdb on the RT-PCR reads, gives a single entry per CDR3 protein. The sample holds 650,000 to 850,000 distinct CDR3 sequences; roughly 14% are singletons and the top ten take roughly 6.4%. V lost 7 bases to trimming and J lost 7 bases; unmatched junction nucleotides: 10. CDR1 and CDR2 (germline): MGHDK, SYGVNS. This CDR3 has 14 residues. This clonotype turned up a few times. What it binds is not known. V is TRBV25-1 and J is TRBJ2-1; 7 bases fit TRBD2. The sample in question was PBMCs from blood, obtained 14 days before vaccination. The sequence derives from a man aged 50 to 60 who received an inactivated influenza vaccine. The CDR3 sequence is CASTSTTSRNEQFF. The CDR3 DNA reads as TGTGCCAGCACCTCCACGACTAGCAGGAATGAGCAGTTCTTC. Filled out from reference TRBV25-1 and TRBJ2-1, the complete variable domain reads EADIYQTPRYLVIGTGKKITLECSQTMGHDKMYWYQQDPGMELHLIHYSYGVNSTEKGDLSSESTVSRIRTEHFPLTLESARPSHTSQYLCASTSTTSRNEQFFGPGTRLTVL.